The rows below give T cell receptor beta chains drawn from one sample of a study. TCRdb independently ran MiXCR on the 5' RACE reads; one entry per CDR3 protein. The repertoire includes 7,000 or so distinct CDR3 sequences, 73% of them detected once, and roughly 4.7% sits in the top ten. Sequenced input: tumor-infiltrating Tregs sorted from the breast tumor. All receptors derive from a female donor with breast cancer. CDR3s include the opening cysteine and the closing phenylalanine or tryptophan. Each record gives: D gene, clone size, V gene, J gene, CDR3 protein, CDR3 DNA. A D gene is named only where the DNA matches it firmly. Only part of the rows carry a size: once, few, many, or a class if the clone is expanded.

TRBD2	once	TRBV20-1	TRBJ2-1	CSARAPRGGAGNEQFF	TGCAGTGCTAGAGCCCCGCGGGGGGGGGCGGGAAATGAGCAGTTCTTC
TRBD2	.	TRBV6-5	TRBJ2-7	CASSSLSGAGEGEQYF	TGTGCCAGCAGTTCTCTAAGTGGTGCGGGAGAAGGCGAGCAGTACTTC
.	.	TRBV11-2	TRBJ2-5	CASSWQGSAQETQYF	TGCGCCAGCAGCTGGCAGGGTAGCGCCCAAGAGACCCAGTACTTC
.	.	TRBV6-1	TRBJ1-1	CASSDFQGYTEAFF	TGTGCCAGCAGTGATTTCCAGGGATACACTGAAGCTTTCTTT
.	few	TRBV6-5	TRBJ2-7	CASSPGGAQYYEQYF	TGTGCCAGCAGTCCTGGGGGAGCCCAGTACTACGAGCAGTACTTC
.	.	TRBV28	TRBJ1-5	CASSYNSNQPQHF	TGTGCCAGCAGTTACAACAGCAATCAGCCCCAGCATTTT
TRBD1	once	TRBV4-2	TRBJ1-6	CASSQGGPDSPLHF	TGCGCCAGCAGCCAGGGGGGTCCTGATTCACCCCTCCACTTT
.	.	TRBV6-2/TRBV6-3	TRBJ2-7	CASSWTVSYEQYF	TGTGCCAGCAGTTGGACAGTGTCCTACGAGCAGTACTTC
.	.	TRBV20-1	TRBJ1-2	CSAWDNSNNGYTF	TGCAGTGCCTGGGACAACTCTAACAATGGCTACACCTTC
.	.	TRBV4-1	TRBJ2-7	CASSQSGASGIAEQYF	TGCGCCAGCAGCCAATCGGGAGCATCCGGGATAGCCGAGCAGTACTTC
.	once	TRBV5-1	TRBJ2-1	CASSLAGTNYNEQFF	TGCGCCAGCAGCTTAGCCGGGACGAATTACAATGAGCAGTTCTTC
.	.	TRBV5-1	TRBJ2-2	CASSQGRVPGELFF	TGCGCCAGCAGCCAAGGGAGAGTCCCCGGGGAGCTGTTTTTT
TRBD2	.	TRBV9	TRBJ2-1	CASSVDIAPGGQFF	TGTGCCAGCAGCGTAGATATAGCCCCGGGGGGGCAGTTCTTC
.	.	TRBV28	TRBJ2-6	CASSLWHTGANVLTF	TGTGCCAGCAGTTTATGGCATACTGGGGCCAACGTCCTGACTTTC
.	.	TRBV5-1	TRBJ1-1	CASSPTMGFEAFF	TGCGCCAGCAGCCCTACCATGGGCTTTGAAGCTTTCTTT
.	.	TRBV2	TRBJ1-5	CASSDTTRVPQHF	TGTGCCAGCAGTGACACGACAAGGGTGCCCCAGCATTTT
TRBD1	.	TRBV30	TRBJ2-7	CAFGDSTTYEQYF	TGTGCCTTTGGGGACAGCACTACCTACGAGCAGTACTTC
.	.	TRBV29-1	TRBJ2-6	CSASGFSGANVLTF	TGCAGCGCCTCGGGGTTCTCTGGGGCCAACGTCCTGACTTTC
.	once	TRBV5-1	TRBJ1-6	CASSLYGSGDSPLHF	TGCGCCAGCAGCTTATACGGCAGCGGTGATTCACCCCTCCACTTT
.	.	TRBV12-3/TRBV12-4	TRBJ2-5	CASSLGGYGRTQYF	TGTGCCAGCAGTTTAGGGGGCTACGGAAGGACCCAGTACTTC
TRBD2	.	TRBV5-1	TRBJ2-7	CASSLGTSGSAGEQYF	TGCGCCAGCAGCTTGGGTACTAGCGGGAGTGCCGGCGAGCAGTACTTC
.	.	TRBV4-1	TRBJ2-6	CASSQVGAGANVLTF	TGCGCCAGCAGCCAAGTGGGGGCTGGGGCCAACGTCCTGACTTTC
.	.	TRBV12-3/TRBV12-4	TRBJ1-1	CASSWGHEGRRDLDTEAFF	TGTGCCAGCAGTTGGGGGCACGAGGGGCGCAGGGACTTGGACACTGAAGCTTTCTTT
.	.	TRBV7-2	TRBJ2-1	CASSQAGIDEQFF	TGCGCCAGCAGCCAAGCAGGGATCGACGAGCAGTTCTTC
TRBD1	.	TRBV4-2	TRBJ2-7	CASSQGDRGNKQYF	TGCGCCAGCAGCCAAGGGGACAGGGGGAACAAGCAGTACTTC
TRBD2	.	TRBV7-3	TRBJ2-1	CASSPGLAGTEQFF	TGTGCCAGCAGCCCCGGACTAGCGGGTACTGAGCAGTTCTTC
TRBD1	few	TRBV27	TRBJ2-1	CASMGVRTGTHNEQFF	TGTGCCAGCATGGGGGTTCGGACAGGGACTCACAATGAGCAGTTCTTC
.	.	TRBV4-1	TRBJ2-1	CASSKSDSALGEQFF	TGCGCCAGCAGCAAATCAGACTCCGCGTTAGGTGAGCAGTTCTTC
TRBD1	few	TRBV7-6	TRBJ2-5	CASSLAGTGQETQYF	TGTGCCAGCAGCTTAGCCGGGACAGGTCAAGAGACCCAGTACTTC
.	once	TRBV12-3/TRBV12-4	TRBJ2-3	CASSPQTGTDTQYF	TGTGCCAGCAGCCCCCAAACTGGCACAGATACGCAGTATTTT
.	few	TRBV5-1	TRBJ1-6	CASSLGNNSPLHF	TGCGCCAGCAGCTTGGGGAATAATTCACCCCTCCACTTT
.	.	TRBV11-3	TRBJ2-5	CASTAVHGGQETQYF	TGTGCCAGCACTGCAGTTCACGGGGGGCAGGAGACCCAGTACTTC
TRBD1	.	TRBV10-3	TRBJ1-2	CAITRTGDGYTF	TGTGCCATCACTAGGACAGGGGACGGCTACACCTTC
.	.	TRBV25-1	TRBJ1-3	CASSELGGLSGNTIYF	TGTGCCAGCAGTGAATTGGGCGGCCTCTCTGGAAACACCATATATTTT
TRBD1	few	TRBV5-1	TRBJ2-7	CASRSGQDLHEQYF	TGCGCCAGCAGGTCGGGACAGGACTTACACGAGCAGTACTTC
.	.	TRBV5-1	TRBJ1-2	CASSLGASGNYGYTF	TGCGCCAGCAGCCTTGGGGCTTCCGGTAACTATGGCTACACCTTC
.	.	TRBV7-3	TRBJ2-3	CASSSSVSENPDTQYF	TGTGCAAGCAGCTCCTCTGTGTCCGAAAACCCAGATACGCAGTATTTT
.	medium-sized	TRBV4-2	TRBJ2-6	CASSPREGATGANVLTF	TGTGCCAGCAGCCCACGGGAGGGGGCGACTGGGGCCAACGTCCTGACTTTC
TRBD1	.	TRBV9	TRBJ2-7	CASSTGTAGSYEQYF	TGTGCCAGCAGCACAGGGACAGCCGGCTCCTACGAGCAGTACTTC